Listed here are 3 T cell receptor beta chains from one sample, sequenced in a study of CD8 T cells in Susac syndrome (dated by TCRdb to about 2019). Library preparation was by the immunoSEQ multiplex PCR assay. RNA was extracted with the RNeasy kit and roughly 0.45 to 1 ug was reverse transcribed using random hexamers. TCRdb reprocessed the public reads (quality trimming at Q25 with fastp, clone calling with MiXCR) and kept in-frame beta chains. Under each unique CDR3 protein, matching rows form one entry showing the most common genes and DNA. The sample records more than 150,000 distinct CDR3 sequences, 90% to 95% of which are singletons. The ten largest clonotypes hold roughly 0.2% of the sample. The specimen was CD8+ T cells from PBMCs. These receptors all stem from a human donor with multiple sclerosis.

V usage is TRBV20-1 and J usage is TRBJ1-5, with TRBD1 as a possible D gene (6 bases). The V and J ends lost 2 bases and 6 bases respectively, with 14 bases between them. The CDR3 loop spans 14 amino acids. Germline V gives CDR1 DFQATT, CDR2 SNEGSKA (reference sequence). CDR3 DNA: TGCAGTGCTAGAAGGGGGAGGGAGGCTCAGCCCCAGCATTTT. This gives the protein CSARRGREAQPQHF.

This clonotype was detected only once. The chain joins TRBV15 to TRBJ2-5; TRBD2 is a possible D gene (7 bases). The CDR3 covers 13 residues. Trimming took 9 bases from V and 5 from J, leaving 16 bases between them. CDR1 is LNHNV and CDR2 is YYDKDF in the germline V gene (reference sequence). The chain's CDR3 is CATTGGSVETQYF. CDR3 coding DNA: TGTGCCACTACGGGGGGCTCGGTGGAGACCCAGTACTTC. Full variable domain (remainder filled in from reference TRBV15 and TRBJ2-5): DAMVIQNPRYQVTQFGKPVTLSCSQTLNHNVMYWYQQKSSQAPKLLFHYYDKDFNNEADTPDNFQSRRPNTSFCFLDIRSPGLGDTAMYLCATTGGSVETQYFGPGTRLLVL.

This clonotype occurred once. The genes are TRBV4-3 and TRBJ2-2; D is unresolved. Trimming stripped 1 base from V and 3 bases from J, with 15 bases between. The CDR3 totals 17 residues. Germline V gene data show CDR1 as LGHNA and CDR2 as YSLEER. CDR3 in DNA: TGCGCCAGCAGCCAAGGGCACGGATCAGGATACACCGGGGAGCTGTTTTTT. Translating gives CASSQGHGSGYTGELFF.